This is a list of T cell receptor beta chains from one sample in a study of blood T cell repertoires in COVID-19. Using immunoSEQ multiplex PCR, the repertoire was profiled, and TCRdb retains in-frame clones only, with some absent. The sample consists of 490,000 or so clones, about 88% of them appearing once. Sequencing was performed on PBMCs or T cells enriched from blood (not recorded which). These receptors originate from a woman aged 55-70 years who had recovered from COVID-19. CDR3s include the opening cysteine and the closing phenylalanine or tryptophan. D genes are given only for firm matches. Rows give clone size only sometimes, using once, few, many, or a class for an expanded clone.

length	V	D	J	size	CDR3	DNA
14	TRBV6-5	.	TRBJ2-2	few	CASSFRENTGELFF	TGTGCCAGCAGTTTCCGGGAAAACACCGGGGAGCTGTTTTTT
16	TRBV9	.	TRBJ2-3	.	CASSVASAGPLDTQYF	TGTGCCAGCAGCGTAGCGTCTGCAGGGCCCCTGGATACGCAGTATTTT
13	TRBV27	.	TRBJ1-5	.	CASSPNSNQPQHF	TGTGCCAGCAGTCCCAATAGCAATCAGCCCCAGCATTTT
16	TRBV5-1	TRBD1	TRBJ1-6	.	CASSLDAGQANSPLHF	TGCGCCAGCAGCTTGGATGCCGGACAGGCGAATTCACCCCTCCACTTT
14	TRBV19	.	TRBJ1-2	.	CASSIESTNYGYTF	TGTGCCAGTAGTATAGAGAGTACTAACTATGGCTACACCTTC
11	TRBV18	.	TRBJ2-2	.	CASPQGGELFF	TGTGCCAGCCCCCAGGGCGGGGAGCTGTTTTTT
15	TRBV13	TRBD1	TRBJ2-7	once	CASSSAGTGTYEQYF	TGTGCCAGCAGCTCAGCCGGGACAGGGACCTACGAGCAGTACTTC
11	TRBV12-3/TRBV12-4	.	TRBJ2-1	.	CRDCHYNEQFF	TGCCGGGACTGCCACTACAATGAGCAGTTCTTC
11	TRBV29-1	.	TRBJ2-2	.	CSVQRTGELFF	TGCAGCGTTCAGAGGACCGGGGAGCTGTTTTTT
14	TRBV10-3	TRBD1	TRBJ2-2	.	CAISDRTGPGELFF	TGTGCCATCAGTGACAGGACAGGTCCAGGGGAGCTGTTTTTT
14	TRBV7-8	TRBD1	TRBJ1-2	.	CASSFGGTGYGYTF	TGTGCCAGCAGCTTTGGCGGGACAGGCTATGGCTACACCTTC
16	TRBV5-1	TRBD2	TRBJ2-1	.	CASSWGLAGGRNEQFF	TGCGCCAGCAGCTGGGGACTAGCGGGGGGAAGGAATGAGCAGTTCTTC
14	TRBV11-2	.	TRBJ1-3	.	CASSFPDSGNTIYF	TGTGCCAGCAGCTTCCCAGACTCTGGAAACACCATATATTTT
15	TRBV25-1	TRBD1	TRBJ2-1	.	CASSPDRGPYNEQFF	TGTGCCAGCAGCCCGGACAGGGGGCCCTACAATGAGCAGTTCTTC
13	TRBV19	.	TRBJ1-4	.	CATRRGVDEKLFF	TGTGCCACTCGTCGCGGAGTGGATGAAAAACTGTTTTTT
17	TRBV4-1	.	TRBJ1-5	once	CASSQEGTGLGNQPQHF	TGCGCCAGCAGCCAAGAAGGAACCGGACTGGGCAATCAGCCCCAGCATTTT
15	TRBV19	.	TRBJ1-5	.	CASTTHGEGSQPQHF	TGTGCCAGTACCACTCATGGGGAGGGTAGTCAGCCCCAGCATTTT
17	TRBV25-1	.	TRBJ2-3	.	CASSDPFAPGSTDTQYF	TGTGCCAGCAGTGACCCCTTCGCCCCGGGGAGCACAGATACGCAGTATTTT
17	TRBV28	TRBD1	TRBJ1-3	.	CASRPQQGILLGNTIYF	TGTGCCAGCAGACCTCAACAGGGGATATTACTTGGAAACACCATATATTTT